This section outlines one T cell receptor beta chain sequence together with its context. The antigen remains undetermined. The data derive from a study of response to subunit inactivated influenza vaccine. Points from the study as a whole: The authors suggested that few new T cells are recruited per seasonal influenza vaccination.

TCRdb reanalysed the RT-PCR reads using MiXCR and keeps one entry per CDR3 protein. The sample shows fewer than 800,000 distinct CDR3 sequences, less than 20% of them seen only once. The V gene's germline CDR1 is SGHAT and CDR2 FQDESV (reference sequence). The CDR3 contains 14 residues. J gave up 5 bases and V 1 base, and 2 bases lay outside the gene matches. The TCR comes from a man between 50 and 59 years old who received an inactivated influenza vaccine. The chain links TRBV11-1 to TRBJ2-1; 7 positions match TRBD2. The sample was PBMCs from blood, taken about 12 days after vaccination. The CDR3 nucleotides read TGTGCCAGCAGCTTAGTTCTAGCGGACAATGAGCAGTTCTTC. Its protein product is CASSLVLADNEQFF.